A single TCR beta chain is shown here with its context. Antigen unknown. As for time point: pre-sensitization, week 0. The treatment is: therapeutic diphenylcyclopropenone sensitization with weekly scalp DPC. Blood was collected ahead of every patch test applied. Under the authors' procedure: The number of TCRs in each sample had a median of approximately 95,000 and spanned roughly 23,224 to 750,000. MiXCR was run by TCRdb on the RACE reads, yielding one entry per CDR3 protein. None of the V and J calls come from the authors' own analysis; TCRdb made them. The sample carries about 80,000 distinct CDR3 sequences, less than 15% recorded once. These data belong to a study of human T cells and chemical hapten exposure. Study-level findings and limits: Large CDR3 similarity clusters arose significantly more often from expanded TCRs than from controls. Donors were affected by alopecia, so their immune reaction might vary from that of healthy individuals.

Sample: whole blood, taken in connection with sensitization to the hapten diphenylcyclopropenone (DPC). This TCR was sampled from a woman aged 45-65 years with alopecia areata. Some clones in this sample may be carry-over from other donors' samples.

The CDR3 here is CSVGAGKVYNEQFF. CDR3 sequence (DNA): TGCAGCGTTGGAGCGGGAAAGGTGTACAATGAGCAGTTCTTC. The chain has TRBV29-1 and TRBJ2-1; 7 bases line up with TRBD2. The V segment lost 4 bases and the J segment 4 bases; nucleotides outside the gene matches: 7. Per the germline V gene, CDR1 is SQVTM and CDR2 is ANQGSEA. The CDR3 runs to 14 residues.